The 13 T cell receptor beta chains listed next were all sequenced from one sample in a study of OX40 agonist ivuxolimab in advanced cancers. The protocol was immunoSEQ multiplex PCR, while the TCRdb copy is restricted to in-frame clones and leaves out a portion. The sample has around 80,000 clones; 75% to 95% are singletons. The material was CD4+ or CD8+ T cells sorted from blood, obtained in a trial of the OX40 agonist ivuxolimab. The receptors were gathered from an adult with an advanced solid tumor such as melanoma, head and neck, liver or kidney cancer.

This sequence joins TRBV4-1 and TRBJ2-7; the D gene is possibly TRBD1 (5 bases). V was cut by 1 base and J by 6 bases, with 16 bases left in between. The CDR3 spans 15 residues. Per germline, CDR1 MGHRA and CDR2 YSYEKL. In nucleotides, the CDR3 is TGCGCCAGCAGCCAAGGGACGGCGGTTAGGGGCGAGCAGTACTTC. Protein product: CASSQGTAVRGEQYF.

The rearrangement links TRBV15 to TRBJ2-5, with TRBD2 identical over 10 bases. The CDR3 runs 16 residues. V shed 3 bases and J 5 bases; nucleotides not matched to a gene: 9. Germline CDR1 LNHNV, CDR2 YYDKDF (reference sequence). The CDR3 nucleotides read TGTGCCACCAGCAGGACCCCAGCGGGAGGGCGGGAGACCCAGTACTTC. Translating gives CATSRTPAGGRETQYF.

V gene TRBV5-1 combines with J gene TRBJ2-1, with 9 bases aligning to TRBD2. Per the germline V gene, CDR1 is SGHRS and CDR2 is YFSETQ. This CDR3 contains 18 residues. With V trimmed by 5 bases and J by 0 bases, 12 bases remained unmatched. The CDR3 spells CASRVASGTVSSYNEQFF. DNA for the CDR3: TGCGCCAGCAGAGTCGCTAGCGGGACCGTGAGCTCCTACAATGAGCAGTTCTTC.

The gene calls are TRBV9 and TRBJ1-2; D is undetermined. Germline CDR1 SGDLS, CDR2 YYNGEE. This CDR3 region has 15 residues. Trimming took 4 bases from V and 0 from J, leaving 13 bases between them. The DNA for the CDR3 is TGTGCCAGCAGCCCTCGACACGAAGCTAACTATGGCTACACCTTC. Its translation: CASSPRHEANYGYTF.

V usage is TRBV30 and J usage is TRBJ1-4, with D unresolved. The CDR3 runs 12 residues. Trimming stripped 2 bases from V and 7 bases from J, with 8 bases between. Per the germline V gene, CDR1 is GTSNPN and CDR2 is SVGIG (reference sequence). The CDR3 loop reads CAWSSTLEKLFF. The DNA for the CDR3 is TGTGCCTGGAGTTCGACCCTTGAAAAACTGTTTTTT.

V gene TRBV6-1 combines with J gene TRBJ1-2; D is unresolved. Trimming left V 3 bases short and J 8 bases short, with 13 bases between. This CDR3 has 13 residues. The germline gives CDR1 MNHNS, CDR2 SASEGT. CDR3 sequence reads: CASSDRGQSGYTF. The DNA for the CDR3 is TGTGCCAGCAGTGATAGAGGCCAGTCGGGCTACACCTTC.

This clone was recorded once. This rearrangement joins TRBV6-8 to TRBJ2-7, with 13 bases identical to TRBD2. The germline CDR1 and CDR2 sequences are MNHGY and SAAAGT. The ends lost 7 bases at V and 0 bases at J; junction bases unmatched: 6. This CDR3 spans 16 amino acids. CDR3 DNA: TGTGCCAGCACCAGCGGGACTAGCGGGAACTCCTACGAGCAGTACTTC. Amino acids: CASTSGTSGNSYEQYF.

This chain links TRBV28 with TRBJ1-1, with unresolved D. The germline V and J ends were trimmed by 3 bases and 0 bases, with 11 bases remaining between them. Germline V gene sequence: CDR1 MDHEN, CDR2 SYDVKM. This CDR3 has 15 residues. The CDR3: CASSFNGRLNTEAFF. In DNA form, the CDR3 reads TGTGCCAGCAGTTTTAATGGGAGGTTGAACACTGAAGCTTTCTTT.

The chain uses TRBV29-1 and TRBJ2-7, with D possibly TRBD2 on 5 matching bases. From germline, CDR1 is SQVTM and CDR2 ANQGSEA. V lost 1 base and J 4 bases, leaving 8 bases between the germline ends. CDR3 length: 12 residues. This chain's CDR3 is CSVEVTGYEQYF. The CDR3 region has the DNA TGCAGCGTTGAAGTTACGGGATACGAGCAGTACTTC.

The rearrangement links TRBV6-1 to TRBJ2-7, with D perhaps matching TRBD1 (6 bases). Germline lookup yields CDR1 MNHNS and CDR2 SASEGT. The length of the CDR3 is 15 residues. Trimming removed 4 bases from V and 0 bases from J, with 13 bases in between. The CDR3 loop is CASSGRQALSYEQYF. Written as DNA, the CDR3 is TGTGCCAGCAGTGGCCGACAGGCCCTCTCCTACGAGCAGTACTTC.

The V call is TRBV7-2, the J call TRBJ2-4; no reliable D call. Germline loops: CDR1 SGHTA, CDR2 FQGNSA. CDR3 length equals 15 residues. V was cut by 4 bases and J by 8 bases, with 18 bases left in between. CDR3 DNA sequence: TGTGCCAGCAGCTCCGCCTCCGTAACCATGGACATTCAGTACTTC. Translated, it gives CASSSASVTMDIQYF.

CDR3 region: CASIRVPTDYEQYF. The CDR3 nucleotides read TGTGCCAGTATCAGGGTCCCAACGGACTACGAGCAGTACTTC. The chain couples TRBV19 to TRBJ2-7, with D possibly being TRBD1 (5 bases). V lost 7 bases and J 3 bases, leaving 16 bases between the germline ends. The CDR3 extends over 14 amino acids. CDR1 is LNHDA, CDR2 SQIVND, per germline (reference sequence). The variable domain in full, completed from reference TRBV19 and TRBJ2-7, reads DGGITQSPKYLFRKEGQNVTLSCEQNLNHDAMYWYRQDPGQGLRLIYYSQIVNDFQKGDIAEGYSVSREKKESFPLTVTSAQKNPTAFYLCASIRVPTDYEQYFGPGTRLTVT.

The V gene is TRBV7-2, the J gene TRBJ2-1, with D uncertain. The CDR3 runs to 14 residues. V was shortened by 1 base and J by 9 bases, with 13 bases between the two germline ends. CDR1 is SGHTA and CDR2 is FQGNSA in the germline V gene. The CDR3 nucleotides are TGTGCCAGCAGCTTAGGGACGGAACGCGGTGAGCAGTTCTTC. It yields the protein CASSLGTERGEQFF. The whole variable domain, filled in from reference TRBV7-2 and TRBJ2-1, reads GAGVSQSPSNKVTEKGKDVELRCDPISGHTALYWYRQSLGQGLEFLIYFQGNSAPDKSGLPSDRFSAERTGGSVSTLTIQRTQQEDSAVYLCASSLGTERGEQFFGPGTRLTVL.